Listed here is a single TCR beta chain. This clone has just a few counts. This receptor's antigen is unknown. Qualities for individual bases were not recorded, and no much larger clone is one base off. The sample comes from a study of cytomegalovirus exposure and HLA in healthy donors (dated by TCRdb to 2016 to 2017). Background for the entire study: According to a later analysis, the 120 or so validation repertoires were produced on the same platform as the approximately 620 repertoires of the first cohort. In addition to the first cohort of 500 to 850 subjects, a separate validation cohort of 130 or so different subjects was used. The study aimed to test whether signatures of past pathogen exposure could be identified by cataloging public T cell receptors. To predict cytomegalovirus infection status, the study brought together high-throughput TCR immunosequencing, statistical association of individual TCRs with disease status, and machine learning. The research as a whole found: In vitro tests confirmed that three of the cytomegalovirus-associated TCR beta chains recognize cytomegalovirus antigens. The classifier was reported to diagnose cytomegalovirus status with high specificity and sensitivity in both the original and validation cohorts. The authors suggested that the approach could potentially be extended to other disease states and immunological phenotypes. The study gave a list of 150 to 200 TCR beta chains associated with cytomegalovirus. A later analysis had no HLA typing for the validation cohort, so co-occurrence there was scored across all 110 or so repertoires. A later analysis found that TCRs clustered in the first cohort also tended to co-occur in the 120 validation repertoires, with 94% of cluster scores above 0. Across donors, most TCR sequences were observed very rarely, whereas some public TCRs were present in many individuals.

The protocol used for the library was the immunoSEQ multiplex PCR assay. As for the original processing: A statistical classification framework was built to diagnose cytomegalovirus status from the catalog of TCR beta chain sequences. TCRdb obtained this table from immuneACCESS and retained in-frame rearrangements with V and J assigned. These tables miss some clones; where compared with another copy, unresolved V genes account for less than half of the shortfall, and the remainder is unexplained. V and J calls and clone size follow that table, whereas D and trimming were derived from the DNA. The sample data list 170,000 or so clones, and 80% to 85% of these were observed just once. The top ten hold under 3.5% of the sample. Donors formed part of the validation cohort, which comprised about 130 subjects and was distinct from the first cohort of 550 to 850 subjects. Material for sequencing was PBMCs. The receptor's source is a young woman in good health and CMV-seropositive.

The DNA reads as follows: TGCAGTGCGATACAGGGCACTGAAGCTTTCTTT. The resulting protein is CSAIQGTEAFF. The chain couples TRBV20-1 to TRBJ1-1, with a tentative D gene TRBD1 over 6 matching bases. CDR3 length: 11 amino acids, cysteine to phenylalanine. Left in the record is the CDR3 DNA by itself, 33 bases read in frame from the first base. CDR1 and CDR2 are drawn from the germline V gene (reference sequence): DFQATT, SNEGSKA. V sheds 6 bases and J sheds 4 bases, leaving 9 bases between their ends.